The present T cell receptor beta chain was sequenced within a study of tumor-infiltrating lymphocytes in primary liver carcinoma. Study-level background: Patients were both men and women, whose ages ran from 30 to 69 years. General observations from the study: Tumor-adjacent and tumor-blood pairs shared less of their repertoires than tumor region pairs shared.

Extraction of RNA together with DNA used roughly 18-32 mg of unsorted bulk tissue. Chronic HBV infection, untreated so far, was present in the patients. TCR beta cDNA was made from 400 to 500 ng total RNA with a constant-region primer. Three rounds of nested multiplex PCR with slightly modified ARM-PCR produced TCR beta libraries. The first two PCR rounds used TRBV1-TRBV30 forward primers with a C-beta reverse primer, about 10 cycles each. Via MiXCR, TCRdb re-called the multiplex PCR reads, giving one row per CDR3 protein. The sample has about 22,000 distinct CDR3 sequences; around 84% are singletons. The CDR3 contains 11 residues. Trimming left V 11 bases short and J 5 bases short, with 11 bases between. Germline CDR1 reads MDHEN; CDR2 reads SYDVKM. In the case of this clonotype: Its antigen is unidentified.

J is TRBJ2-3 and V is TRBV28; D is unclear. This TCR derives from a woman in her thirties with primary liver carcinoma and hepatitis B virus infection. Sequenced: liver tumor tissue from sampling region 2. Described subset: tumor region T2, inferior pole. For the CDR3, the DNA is TGTGCCGGCGGCTGGGTAGATACGCAGTATTTT. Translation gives CAGGWVDTQYF.